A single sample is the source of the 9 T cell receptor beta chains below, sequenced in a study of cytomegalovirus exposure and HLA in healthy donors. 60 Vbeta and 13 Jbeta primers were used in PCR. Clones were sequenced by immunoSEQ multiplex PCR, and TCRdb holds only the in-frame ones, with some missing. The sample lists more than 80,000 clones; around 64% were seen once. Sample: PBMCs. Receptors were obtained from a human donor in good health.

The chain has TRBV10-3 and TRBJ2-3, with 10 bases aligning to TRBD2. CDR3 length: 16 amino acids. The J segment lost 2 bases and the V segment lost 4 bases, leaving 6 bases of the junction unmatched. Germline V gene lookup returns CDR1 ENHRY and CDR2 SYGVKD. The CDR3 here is CAISGLAGALTDTQYF. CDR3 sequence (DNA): TGTGCCATCAGTGGGCTAGCGGGGGCCCTCACAGATACGCAGTATTTT.

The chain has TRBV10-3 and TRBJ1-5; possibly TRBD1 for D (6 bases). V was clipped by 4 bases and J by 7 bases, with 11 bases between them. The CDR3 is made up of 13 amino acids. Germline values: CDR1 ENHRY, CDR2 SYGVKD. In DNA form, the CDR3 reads TGTGCCATCAGTGTTTCAGGGGACCAGCCCCAGCATTTT. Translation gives CAISVSGDQPQHF.

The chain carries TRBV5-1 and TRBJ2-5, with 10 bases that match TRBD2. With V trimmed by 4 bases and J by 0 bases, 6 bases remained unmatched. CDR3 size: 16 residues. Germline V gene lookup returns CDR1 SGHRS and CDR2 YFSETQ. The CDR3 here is CASSPSSGGNQETQYF. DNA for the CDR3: TGCGCCAGCAGCCCATCTAGCGGGGGTAACCAAGAGACCCAGTACTTC.

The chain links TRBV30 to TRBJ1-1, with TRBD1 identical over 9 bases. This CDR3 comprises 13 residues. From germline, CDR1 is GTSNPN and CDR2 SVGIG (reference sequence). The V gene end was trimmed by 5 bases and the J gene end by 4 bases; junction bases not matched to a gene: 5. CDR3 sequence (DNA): TGTGCCTGGCAAGGGACAGGGAGCACTGAAGCTTTCTTT. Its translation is CAWQGTGSTEAFF.

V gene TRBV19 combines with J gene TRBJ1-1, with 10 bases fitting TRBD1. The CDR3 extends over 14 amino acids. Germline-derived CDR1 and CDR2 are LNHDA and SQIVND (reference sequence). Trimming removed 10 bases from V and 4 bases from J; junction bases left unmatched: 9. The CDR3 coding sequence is TGTGCCACCAGTATTAGGACAGGGGGCACTGAAGCTTTCTTT. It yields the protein CATSIRTGGTEAFF. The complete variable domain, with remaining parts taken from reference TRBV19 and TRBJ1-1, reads DGGITQSPKYLFRKEGQNVTLSCEQNLNHDAMYWYRQDPGQGLRLIYYSQIVNDFQKGDIAEGYSVSREKKESFPLTVTSAQKNPTAFYLCATSIRTGGTEAFFGQGTRLTVV.

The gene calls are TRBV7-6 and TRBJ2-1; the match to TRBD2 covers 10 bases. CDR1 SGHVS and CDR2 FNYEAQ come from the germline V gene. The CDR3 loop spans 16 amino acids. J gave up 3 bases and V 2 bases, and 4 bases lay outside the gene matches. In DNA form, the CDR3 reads TGTGCCAGCAGCTTAAATAGCGGGGGGCGCTACAATGAGCAGTTCTTC. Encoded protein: CASSLNSGGRYNEQFF.

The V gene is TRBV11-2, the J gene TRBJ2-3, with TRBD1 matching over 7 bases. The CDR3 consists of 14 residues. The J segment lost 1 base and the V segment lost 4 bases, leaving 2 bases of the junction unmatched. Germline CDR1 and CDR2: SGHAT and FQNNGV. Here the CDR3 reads CASSSGQGTDTQYF. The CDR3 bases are TGTGCCAGCAGCTCAGGACAGGGCACAGATACGCAGTATTTT.

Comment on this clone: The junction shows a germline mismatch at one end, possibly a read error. The CDR3 region is CASSLVAGASGANVLTF. The CDR3 bases are TGTGCTAGCAGCTTAGTAGCGGGCGCCTCTGGGGCCAACGTCCTGACTTTC. This chain connects TRBV7-7 to TRBJ2-6; 7 nucleotides match TRBD2. The CDR3 has 17 residues. Germline-derived CDR1 and CDR2 are SSHAT and FNYEAQ (reference sequence).

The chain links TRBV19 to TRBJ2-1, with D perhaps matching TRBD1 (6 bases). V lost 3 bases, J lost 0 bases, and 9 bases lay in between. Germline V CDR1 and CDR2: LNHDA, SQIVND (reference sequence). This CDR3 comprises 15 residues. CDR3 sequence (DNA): TGTGCCAGTAGTATTCTACAGGGCTCCTACAATGAGCAGTTCTTC. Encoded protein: CASSILQGSYNEQFF.